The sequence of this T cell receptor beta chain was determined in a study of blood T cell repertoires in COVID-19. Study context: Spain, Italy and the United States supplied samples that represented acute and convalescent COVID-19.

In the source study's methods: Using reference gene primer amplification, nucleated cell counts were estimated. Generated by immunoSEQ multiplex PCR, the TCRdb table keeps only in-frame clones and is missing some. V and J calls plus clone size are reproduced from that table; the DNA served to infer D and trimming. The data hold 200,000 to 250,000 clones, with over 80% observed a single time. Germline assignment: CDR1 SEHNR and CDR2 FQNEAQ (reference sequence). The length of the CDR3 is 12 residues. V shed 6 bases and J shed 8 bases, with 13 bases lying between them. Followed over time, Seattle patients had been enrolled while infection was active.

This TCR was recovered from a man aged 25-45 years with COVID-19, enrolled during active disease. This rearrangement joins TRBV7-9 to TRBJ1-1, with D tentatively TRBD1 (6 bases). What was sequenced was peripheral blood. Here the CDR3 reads CASRSGGPEAFF. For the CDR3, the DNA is TGTGCCAGCAGATCGGGGGGGCCAGAAGCTTTCTTT.